This paragraph reports one TCR beta chain. Trimming took 3 bases from V and 5 from J; bases not matched to a gene: 0. The CDR3 covers 14 residues. Germline V CDR1 and CDR2: KGHSH, LQKENI. The sample is drawn from a study of cytotoxic CD8 clonotypes in ibrutinib-treated CLL. Clones were read by immunoSEQ multiplex PCR, and TCRdb kept only the in-frame ones, dropping some. The sample holds about 250,000 clones, 60% to 75% seen once. The rearrangement joins TRBV18 to TRBJ1-4, with 10 nucleotides matching TRBD1. This specimen was PBMCs, taken after 24 months of ibrutinib treatment. This TCR derives from a human donor with chronic lymphocytic leukemia. The CDR3 reads CASSPGQGNEKLFF. CDR3 bases: TGTGCCAGCTCACCGGGACAGGGGAATGAAAAACTGTTTTTT.